What follows is one T cell receptor beta chain and its context. Only Caucasian adults living in Nashville, Tennessee made up the donor group. The data are from a study of shared clonotypes between healthy human individuals. CDR3 length: 11 amino acids. V was pared by 5 bases and J by 4 bases, with 5 bases between. CDR1 and CDR2 from the germline V gene are PRHDT and FYEKMQ (reference sequence). The deep-level immunoSEQ assay was used. Sequenced by immunoSEQ multiplex PCR; TCRdb stores in-frame clones only, minus some. The sample lists approximately 500,000 clones; roughly 80% were seen once. Sequences were obtained from PBMCs. The origin of this receptor is a woman in her thirties or forties in good health. Some clones in this sample may be carry-over from other donors' samples. V gene TRBV13 combines with J gene TRBJ1-1; the D is unclear. CDR3: CASSPFTEAFF. The CDR3 DNA reads as TGTGCCAGCAGCCCATTCACTGAAGCTTTCTTT.